The next 9 T cell receptor beta chains were all read from a single sample in a study of T cell responses to AZD1222 COVID-19 vaccine. TCRdb's table, derived via immunoSEQ multiplex PCR, lists solely in-frame clones and lacks some. The sample records more than 100,000 clones, about 92% being singletons. Sample: peripheral blood, taken on day 0 of AZD1222 vaccination. The receptors originated from an adult in good health.

This chain uses TRBV4-2 with TRBJ2-6; D not certain. V was cut by 0 bases and J by 0 bases, with 6 bases left in between. The germline V gene has CDR1 LGHNA and CDR2 YNFKEQ. The CDR3 consists of 16 residues. The CDR3 DNA reads TGTGCCAGCAGCCAAGATCCGGCCTCTGGGGCCAACGTCCTGACTTTC. Its translation is CASSQDPASGANVLTF.

The chain carries TRBV3-1 (or the pseudogene TRBV3-2) and TRBJ2-7; D not certain. Trimming removed 1 base from V and 8 bases from J, with 12 bases in between. Germline loops: CDR1 LGHDT, CDR2 YNNKEL (reference sequence). The CDR3 is 13 residues long. The CDR3 bases are TGTGCCAGCAGCCAAGTCCGGAGATCGCAGCAGTACTTC. This gives the protein CASSQVRRSQQYF.

The J gene is TRBJ2-5, the V gene TRBV5-4; D not resolved. This CDR3 is built from 13 residues. Deletions cut 2 bases from V and 1 base from J, with 6 bases between. CDR1 is SGHNT and CDR2 is YYREEE in the germline V gene (reference sequence). CDR3 coding DNA: TGTGCCAGCAGCTTTGCCAGCCAAGAGACCCAGTACTTC. This gives the protein CASSFASQETQYF.

This chain joins TRBV4-1 and TRBJ1-4; D not certain. The CDR3 loop spans 16 amino acids. The germline V gene has CDR1 MGHRA and CDR2 YSYEKL. V dropped 4 bases and J dropped 6 bases, with 18 bases sitting between them. The chain's CDR3 is CASSPAIWSFDEKLFF. CDR3 nucleotides: TGCGCCAGCAGCCCCGCCATATGGTCGTTTGATGAAAAACTGTTTTTT.

The chain employs TRBV29-1 and TRBJ2-1; 8 positions match TRBD1. The length of the CDR3 is 12 residues. The V gene end was trimmed by 4 bases and the J gene end by 8 bases; junction bases not matched to a gene: 4. From germline, CDR1 is SQVTM and CDR2 ANQGSEA. The CDR3 loop is CSVGQGRHEQFF. Here the CDR3 DNA reads TGCAGCGTTGGACAGGGGCGTCATGAGCAGTTCTTC.

The chain uses TRBV4-2 and TRBJ1-4, with D possibly matching TRBD1 (6 bases). V lost 2 bases and J 0 bases, leaving 13 bases between the germline ends. CDR3 length equals 17 residues. Germline CDR1 and CDR2: LGHNA and YNFKEQ. The DNA of the CDR3 is TGTGCCAGCAGCCAAAGCAGGGGAGGTCCAACTAATGAAAAACTGTTTTTT. It specifies CASSQSRGGPTNEKLFF.

This chain connects TRBV4-2 to TRBJ2-2, with 8 bases that match TRBD2. In germline, CDR1 is LGHNA, CDR2 YNFKEQ. V shed 2 bases, J shed 1 base, and the junction held 6 bases outside the gene matches. The CDR3 has 17 amino acids. The CDR3 DNA follows: TGTGCCAGCAGCCAACCCGTTAGCGGGGAGAACACCGGGGAGCTGTTTTTT. Amino acids: CASSQPVSGENTGELFF.

The chain has TRBV7-3 and TRBJ2-3; the D call may be TRBD1 or TRBD2 (6 bases each). The CDR3 is 14 residues long. Germline V lookup: CDR1 SGHTA, CDR2 FQGTGA. Trimming removed 5 bases from V and 2 bases from J, with 11 bases in between. The CDR3 loop is CASSMTGATDTQYF. CDR3 bases: TGTGCCAGCAGCATGACGGGGGCCACAGATACGCAGTATTTT. The full variable domain, its missing parts supplied by reference TRBV7-3 and TRBJ2-3, is GAGVSQTPSNKVTEKGKYVELRCDPISGHTALYWYRQSLGQGPEFLIYFQGTGAADDSGLPNDRFFAVRPEGSVSTLKIQRTERGDSAVYLCASSMTGATDTQYFGPGTRLTVL.

This clone was detected only once. The chain uses TRBV9 and TRBJ1-2; D remains ambiguous. This CDR3 has 14 amino acids. V was shortened by 0 bases and J by 3 bases, with 9 bases between the two germline ends. Per germline, CDR1 SGDLS and CDR2 YYNGEE. The CDR3 loop reads CASSVGAEDYGYTF. As DNA, the CDR3 is TGTGCCAGCAGCGTAGGTGCCGAGGACTATGGCTACACCTTC.